These 18 T cell receptor beta chains originate from one sample sequenced in a study of STAT3 mutations in large granular lymphocyte leukemia. No antigen has been assigned to these receptors. Libraries were prepared by immunoSEQ multiplex PCR; TCRdb keeps only in-frame clonotypes and omits some of them. The sample shows around 13,000 clones, approximately 81% of them seen only once. Study observations and caveats: At least one immunodominant TCR beta clonotype appeared in every T-cell large granular lymphocyte leukemia patient.

Specimen: peripheral blood mononuclear cells. These receptor sequences come from a man aged 60 to 69 with T-cell large granular lymphocyte leukemia. Some clones in this sample may be carry-over from other donors' samples.

The V call is TRBV7-6, the J call TRBJ2-3, with D possibly being TRBD1 or TRBD2 (5 bases each). The CDR3 consists of 14 residues. Trimming left V 5 bases short and J 3 bases short, with 12 bases between. CDR1 SGHVS and CDR2 FNYEAQ come from the germline V gene. The CDR3 nucleotides are TGTGCCAGCAGCCCCGGGACGGGGACAGATACGCAGTATTTT. Encoded protein: CASSPGTGTDTQYF.

V usage is TRBV5-1 and J usage is TRBJ2-3; a possible D gene is TRBD1 (6 bases). Trimming shortened V by 0 bases and J by 2 bases, and 13 bases separated the two germline ends. The CDR3 is made up of 16 amino acids. Per the germline V gene, CDR1 is SGHRS and CDR2 is YFSETQ. CDR3 protein: CASSLAGHLVTDTQYF. CDR3 nucleotides: TGCGCCAGCAGCTTGGCGGGACACCTCGTCACAGATACGCAGTATTTT.

The chain is built from TRBV5-4 and TRBJ2-5; D ambiguous. Trimming took 1 base from V and 3 from J, leaving 4 bases between them. CDR1 and CDR2 (germline): SGHNT, YYREEE (reference sequence). The CDR3 loop spans 12 amino acids. The CDR3 DNA reads TGTGCCAGCAGCTTGCCAAAAGAGACCCAGTACTTC. Translated: CASSLPKETQYF.

The rearrangement uses TRBV6-5 and TRBJ1-2; maybe TRBD1 (6 bases). V lost 5 bases, J lost 8 bases, and 15 bases lay in between. The germline V gene encodes CDR1 MNHEY and CDR2 SVGAGI. This CDR3 has 13 amino acids. CDR3 nucleotide sequence: TGTGCCAGCAGTCGAGGGGGGGTAGAGGGCTACACCTTC. Amino acid sequence: CASSRGGVEGYTF.

The chain employs TRBV29-1 and TRBJ2-3, with 10 bases matching TRBD2. Trimming at V came to 6 bases and at J to 0 bases, leaving 6 bases not matched to a gene. The CDR3 extends over 15 amino acids. Germline CDR1 SQVTM, CDR2 ANQGSEA. CDR3 DNA: TGCAGCGTCCGGGGACTAGCGTCTAGCACAGATACGCAGTATTTT. Encoded protein: CSVRGLASSTDTQYF.

The rearrangement links TRBV27 to TRBJ1-6; D unclear. With 4 bases removed from V and 7 bases from J, the gap between germline ends came to 11 bases. The CDR3 is 14 amino acids. Germline V gene sequence: CDR1 MNHEY, CDR2 SMNVEV (reference sequence). This CDR3 reads CASSSGPANSPLHF. CDR3 DNA sequence: TGTGCCAGCAGTTCCGGGCCCGCGAATTCACCCCTCCACTTT.

The CDR3 is CASSPPFGAGGNEQFF. DNA of the CDR3: TGTGCCAGCAGCCCCCCTTTTGGGGCAGGGGGCAATGAGCAGTTCTTC. The chain employs TRBV5-4 and TRBJ2-1; 7 nucleotides align to TRBD1. CDR3 length: 16 residues. After removal of 4 bases from V and 6 bases from J, the junction contained 13 bases not matched to a gene. Germline loops: CDR1 SGHNT, CDR2 YYREEE (reference sequence).

V and J are TRBV5-1 and TRBJ2-3, with 13 positions matching TRBD2. Germline values: CDR1 SGHRS, CDR2 YFSETQ. The CDR3 is 15 residues long. Trimming took 4 bases from V and 4 from J; bases not matched to a gene: 3. The CDR3 reads CASSALAGGADTQYF. The CDR3 nucleotides read TGCGCCAGCAGCGCACTAGCGGGGGGGGCAGATACGCAGTATTTT.

The genes are TRBV7-9 and TRBJ2-6, with D possibly TRBD1 on 6 matching bases. Germline values: CDR1 SEHNR, CDR2 FQNEAQ (reference sequence). The CDR3 is 17 residues long. Trimming removed 4 bases at V and 1 base at J, with 14 bases between. DNA for the CDR3: TGTGCCAGCAGCTACACAGGGATGAGATCTGGGGCCAACGTCCTGACTTTC. It codes for CASSYTGMRSGANVLTF.

This clone was seen a handful of times. The CDR3, as DNA: TGTGCAAGTCGCTTAGCGGCCTTCACAGATACGCAGTATTTT. Residues: CASRLAAFTDTQYF. The chain employs TRBV12-2 and TRBJ2-3; the table's D call, TRBD1, has no DNA check behind it. TRBV12-2 counts as a pseudogene. This CDR3 has 14 residues.

The chain carries TRBV7-2 and TRBJ1-1; D unresolved. The V end was cut by 4 bases, the J end by 10 bases, with 19 bases between. The CDR3 sequence is 14 residues long. CDR1 and CDR2 (germline): SGHTA, FQGNSA. In DNA form, the CDR3 reads TGTGCCAGCAGCTCATACACGGACCCAGTCCGAGCTTTCTTT. This encodes CASSSYTDPVRAFF.

The chain combines TRBV30 with TRBJ1-5; the D is unclear. Trimming took off 1 base at V and 6 bases at J, with 10 bases between the two ends. CDR3 size: 13 residues. CDR1 and CDR2 (germline): GTSNPN, SVGIG (reference sequence). The CDR3 DNA reads as TGTGCCTGGAGTGCATCGGGGTCTCAGCCCCAGCATTTT. Translated, it gives CAWSASGSQPQHF. Based on the CDR3 plus reference TRBV30 and TRBJ1-5, the full variable domain is SQTIHQWPATLVQPVGSPLSLECTVEGTSNPNLYWYRQAAGRGLQLLFYSVGIGQISSEVPQNLSASRPQDRQFILSSKKLLLSDSGFYLCAWSASGSQPQHFGDGTRLSIL.

The chain links TRBV4-3 to TRBJ1-2; TRBD1 is a possible D gene (6 bases). The CDR3 is 15 residues long. CDR1 is LGHNA, CDR2 YSLEER, per germline. The germline V and J ends were trimmed by 4 bases and 7 bases, with 19 bases remaining between them. The CDR3 region has the DNA TGCGCCAGCAGCCCCGCCCGGGGGGCCCCTACTGGCTACACCTTC. This gives the protein CASSPARGAPTGYTF.

The V call is TRBV19, the J call TRBJ1-1; D unresolved. Per the germline V gene, CDR1 is LNHDA and CDR2 is SQIVND (reference sequence). The CDR3 totals 12 residues. Trimming left V 4 bases short and J 7 bases short, with 10 bases between. The CDR3 region has the DNA TGTGCCAGTAGTACCCTACCGGGTGAAGCTTTCTTT. This encodes CASSTLPGEAFF.

This clone was seen only once. This chain connects TRBV30 to TRBJ2-5; D is possibly TRBD2 (7 bases). Germline V CDR1 and CDR2: GTSNPN, SVGIG (reference sequence). The CDR3 totals 13 residues. V lost 3 bases, J lost 6 bases, and 14 bases lay in between. Written as DNA, the CDR3 is TGTGCCTGGAGACCACAGGGAGGGCAGACCCAGTACTTC. It yields the protein CAWRPQGGQTQYF. The variable domain in full, with the rest retrieved from reference TRBV30 and TRBJ2-5, is SQTIHQWPATLVQPVGSPLSLECTVEGTSNPNLYWYRQAAGRGLQLLFYSVGIGQISSEVPQNLSASRPQDRQFILSSKKLLLSDSGFYLCAWRPQGGQTQYFGPGTRLLVL.

The gene calls are TRBV6-4 and TRBJ1-2; 7 nucleotides agree with TRBD1. J gave up 2 bases and V 6 bases, and 3 bases lay outside the gene matches. The CDR3 length is 13 residues. CDR1 is MRHNA and CDR2 is SNTAGT in the germline V gene. The CDR3 here is CASSRDRNYGYTF. The CDR3 DNA follows: TGTGCCAGCAGCCGGGACAGAAACTATGGCTACACCTTC.

The chain carries TRBV5-1 and TRBJ2-7; unclear D gene. Trimming shortened V by 1 base and J by 3 bases, and 14 bases separated the two germline ends. CDR3 length: 15 amino acids. The germline CDR1 and CDR2 sequences are SGHRS and YFSETQ. CDR3 region: CASSLNPSTYYEQYF. The CDR3 region has the DNA TGCGCCAGCAGCTTGAACCCATCAACCTACTACGAGCAGTACTTC.

This rearrangement joins TRBV18 to TRBJ2-7; 8 positions agree with TRBD1. V was clipped by 4 bases and J by 2 bases; unmatched bases: 4. This CDR3 contains 14 residues. CDR1 KGHSH and CDR2 LQKENI come from the germline V gene. The CDR3 here is CASSLQGAAYEQYF. The CDR3 nucleotides are TGTGCCAGCTCACTCCAGGGGGCCGCCTACGAGCAGTACTTC.